The 32 T cell receptor beta chains below all came from one sample that was sequenced in a study of blood T cell repertoires in COVID-19. Assay: immunoSEQ multiplex PCR; the TCRdb copy retains only in-frame clones and omits some. This sample has roughly 200,000 clones; 78% occur once, and the top ten carry about 3%. Material: peripheral blood. These receptors were obtained from a woman over 75 with active or convalescent COVID-19.

This rearrangement joins TRBV2 to TRBJ2-7; 9 bases match TRBD1. This CDR3 is built from 15 residues. The ends lost 6 bases at V and 3 bases at J; junction bases unmatched: 9. From germline, CDR1 is SNHLY and CDR2 FYNNEI. CDR3 protein: CASRLDRGELYEQYF. CDR3 nucleotide sequence: TGTGCCAGCAGACTGGACAGGGGCGAACTCTACGAGCAGTACTTC.

V usage is TRBV19 and J usage is TRBJ1-1; 7 bases are shared with TRBD1. V shed 4 bases and J 7 bases; nucleotides not matched to a gene: 9. This CDR3 is built from 14 residues. Germline V gives CDR1 LNHDA, CDR2 SQIVND (reference sequence). The DNA of the CDR3 is TGTGCCAGTAGTACCCGACAGGGAGTAATTGAAGCTTTCTTT. Protein product: CASSTRQGVIEAFF.

The V gene is TRBV9, the J gene TRBJ2-7, with D maybe TRBD1 (5 bases). CDR1 and CDR2 (germline): SGDLS, YYNGEE. This CDR3 is built from 14 residues. Between the trimmed V and J ends, which lost 4 bases and 4 bases, there was a span of 15 bases. CDR3 sequence reads: CASSPDSYGYEQYF. In DNA, the CDR3 is TGTGCCAGCAGCCCTGACAGTTATGGGTACGAGCAGTACTTC.

The gene calls are TRBV7-9 and TRBJ1-6; TRBD1 might be the D (6 bases). V dropped 0 bases and J dropped 10 bases, with 7 bases sitting between them. The CDR3 runs to 13 residues. The germline V gene encodes CDR1 SEHNR and CDR2 FQNEAQ (reference sequence). The CDR3 DNA is TGTGCCAGCAGCTTAGCCCAGGGGTCACCCCTCCACTTT. It yields the protein CASSLAQGSPLHF.

The table lists this clone with a count of one. V usage is TRBV3-1 (or the pseudogene TRBV3-2) and J usage is TRBJ2-3, with 12 bases lining up with TRBD2. CDR3 length equals 20 residues. CDR1 is LGHDT and CDR2 is YNNKEL in the germline V gene (reference sequence). V was pared by 0 bases and J by 0 bases, with 10 bases of the junction left unmatched. The CDR3 is CASSQDLAGGKIPSTDTQYF. In DNA form, the CDR3 reads TGTGCCAGCAGCCAAGATCTAGCGGGGGGGAAAATACCGAGCACAGATACGCAGTATTTT.

J is TRBJ2-3 and V is TRBV12-5; D uncertain. V was shortened by 5 bases and J by 0 bases, with 15 bases between the two germline ends. The V gene's germline CDR1 is LGHNT and CDR2 FRNRAP. This CDR3 has 16 residues. CDR3 residues: CASGTELYSSTDTQYF. In DNA, the CDR3 is TGTGCTAGTGGTACAGAGCTGTACTCTAGCACAGATACGCAGTATTTT.

This clone was seen a few times. The V call is TRBV27, the J call TRBJ1-5; 9 positions agree with TRBD1. Germline CDR1 reads MNHEY; CDR2 reads SMNVEV (reference sequence). The ends lost 6 bases at V and 15 bases at J; junction bases unmatched: 9. The CDR3 totals 12 residues. The CDR3 DNA is TGTGCCAGCAGCCCCAGGACAGGGGAAGTGCATTTT. Translated: CASSPRTGEVHF.

This clone was seen just once. The chain uses TRBV29-1 and TRBJ2-1; maybe TRBD2 (5 bases). This CDR3 has 16 residues. CDR1 and CDR2 (germline): SQVTM, ANQGSEA. Between the trimmed V and J ends, which lost 6 bases and 5 bases, there was a span of 23 bases. The chain's CDR3 is CSVARVGGYGNNEQFF. CDR3 sequence (DNA): TGCAGCGTCGCTAGGGTCGGCGGGTACGGAAACAATGAGCAGTTCTTC.

The chain uses TRBV18 and TRBJ2-2; tentatively, D is TRBD2 (5 bases). V lost 2 bases and J 5 bases, leaving 6 bases between the germline ends. The germline CDR1 and CDR2 sequences are KGHSH and LQKENI. CDR3 size: 13 residues. CDR3 sequence: CASSPWETGELFF. The CDR3 DNA follows: TGTGCCAGCTCACCATGGGAGACCGGGGAGCTGTTTTTT.

The rearrangement joins TRBV2 to TRBJ1-1; no firm D call. The CDR3 spans 14 residues. Germline loops: CDR1 SNHLY, CDR2 FYNNEI. The V gene lost 4 bases and the J gene lost 6 bases, with 15 bases spanning the gap. CDR3: CASSGPGRGAEAFF. The CDR3 DNA follows: TGTGCCAGCAGTGGACCGGGCCGCGGGGCTGAAGCTTTCTTT. The complete variable domain, with remaining parts taken from reference TRBV2 and TRBJ1-1, reads EPEVTQTPSHQVTQMGQEVILRCVPISNHLYFYWYRQILGQKVEFLVSFYNNEISEKSEIFDDQFSVERPDGSNFTLKIRSTKLEDSAMYFCASSGPGRGAEAFFGQGTRLTVV.

The chain links TRBV28 to TRBJ2-3; no definite D call. This CDR3 is built from 14 residues. The V gene lost 5 bases and the J gene lost 1 base, with 10 bases spanning the gap. Per the germline V gene, CDR1 is MDHEN and CDR2 is SYDVKM. This CDR3 reads CASSPQIGTDTQYF. As DNA, the CDR3 is TGTGCCAGCAGTCCCCAGATTGGCACAGATACGCAGTATTTT.

V usage is TRBV6-1 and J usage is TRBJ1-1; D is unresolved. The germline V gene encodes CDR1 MNHNS and CDR2 SASEGT. This CDR3 has 17 amino acids. Trimming removed 2 bases from V and 8 bases from J, with 24 bases in between. This CDR3 reads CASSEIFRGLSQVEAFF. The CDR3 DNA follows: TGTGCCAGCAGTGAAATATTTCGAGGACTTTCCCAAGTCGAAGCTTTCTTT.

The chain employs TRBV25-1 and TRBJ2-5; D remains unclear. Trimming cost V 5 bases and J 1 base, with 5 bases left between them. Germline V gene sequence: CDR1 MGHDK, CDR2 SYGVNS. The CDR3 extends over 12 amino acids. The CDR3 spells CASSTTQETQYF. The DNA for the CDR3 is TGTGCCAGCAGTACTACCCAAGAGACCCAGTACTTC.

The V call is TRBV10-3, the J call TRBJ2-7; 8 bases are shared with TRBD1. J was trimmed by 4 bases and V by 0 bases; bases with no gene match: 8. In germline, CDR1 is ENHRY, CDR2 SYGVKD. This CDR3 spans 16 amino acids. The chain's CDR3 is CAISESGDRGTYEQYF. CDR3 nucleotide sequence: TGTGCCATCAGTGAGTCGGGCGACAGGGGTACGTACGAGCAGTACTTC.

The CDR3 here is CASSGTGSRNQPQHF. The CDR3 DNA reads TGTGCCAGCAGTGGGACAGGGTCCCGCAATCAGCCCCAGCATTTT. The rearrangement links TRBV2 to TRBJ1-5, with 8 bases matching TRBD1. Germline V gene lookup returns CDR1 SNHLY and CDR2 FYNNEI. V was pared by 4 bases and J by 2 bases, with 4 bases of the junction left unmatched. This CDR3 is built from 15 residues.

This clone appeared once. This rearrangement joins TRBV9 to TRBJ2-1; 7 nucleotides agree with TRBD1. V was clipped by 3 bases and J by 2 bases; unmatched bases: 5. CDR1 and CDR2 from the germline V gene are SGDLS and YYNGEE. The CDR3 sequence is 15 residues long. CDR3: CASSEGGRTYNEQFF. For the CDR3, the DNA is TGTGCCAGCAGCGAAGGGGGCCGAACCTACAATGAGCAGTTCTTC.

The chain is built from TRBV4-3 and TRBJ1-1, with D unclear. The germline V gene has CDR1 LGHNA and CDR2 YSLEER. This CDR3 has 15 residues. V lost 3 bases and J 0 bases, leaving 11 bases between the germline ends. For the CDR3, the DNA is TGCGCCAGCAGCCAGCAGGTATGGTTGAACACTGAAGCTTTCTTT. It is translated as CASSQQVWLNTEAFF.

The chain couples TRBV28 to TRBJ2-3, with D possibly matching TRBD2 (5 bases). CDR1 and CDR2 from the germline V gene are MDHEN and SYDVKM. V lost 4 bases, J lost 1 base, and 12 bases lay in between. The CDR3 loop spans 15 amino acids. CDR3 loop: CASSSRRGGTDTQYF. Written as DNA, the CDR3 is TGTGCCAGCAGTTCCCGACGGGGTGGCACAGATACGCAGTATTTT.

The chain employs TRBV9 and TRBJ1-6, with 8 positions matching TRBD1. Germline trimming cut 4 bases from V and 10 bases from J; bases unmatched to any gene: 10. The CDR3 has 15 amino acids. The germline gives CDR1 SGDLS, CDR2 YYNGEE. CDR3 in amino acids: CASSPGQGPGSPLHF. The CDR3 nucleotides read TGTGCCAGCAGCCCCGGACAGGGACCAGGCTCACCCCTCCACTTT. The full variable domain, rest sourced from reference TRBV9 and TRBJ1-6, is DSGVTQTPKHLITATGQRVTLRCSPRSGDLSVYWYQQSLDQGLQFLIQYYNGEERAKGNILERFSAQQFPDLHSELNLSSLELGDSALYFCASSPGQGPGSPLHFGNGTRLTVT.

This clone was observed a handful of times. J is TRBJ2-2 and V is TRBV5-1, with 8 bases identical to TRBD1. CDR1 is SGHRS and CDR2 is YFSETQ in the germline V gene. The CDR3 loop spans 17 amino acids. V dropped 4 bases and J dropped 1; count of bases not matched to a gene: 9. CDR3 sequence reads: CASSGMTGTGNTGELFF. The CDR3 DNA follows: TGCGCCAGCAGCGGGATGACCGGGACAGGGAACACCGGGGAGCTGTTTTTT. Full variable domain (rest looked up from reference TRBV5-1 and TRBJ2-2): KAGVTQTPRYLIKTRGQQVTLSCSPISGHRSVSWYQQTPGQGLQFLFEYFSETQRNKGNFPGRFSGRQFSNSRSEMNVSTLELGDSALYLCASSGMTGTGNTGELFFGEGSRLTVL.

The chain recombines TRBV5-5 with TRBJ1-1; D call uncertain. The V end was cut by 0 bases, the J end by 3 bases, with 9 bases between. Germline V gene data show CDR1 as SGHKS and CDR2 as YYEKEE (reference sequence). This CDR3 spans 14 amino acids. As DNA, the CDR3 is TGTGCCAGCAGCTTGGCGAGAGGAGACACTGAAGCTTTCTTT. Translating gives CASSLARGDTEAFF.

The chain links TRBV7-2 to TRBJ2-7; 8 bases are shared with TRBD2. J gave up 3 bases and V 5 bases, and 6 bases lay outside the gene matches. This CDR3 region has 14 residues. The V gene's germline CDR1 is SGHTA and CDR2 FQGNSA. This CDR3 is CASSGGLVIYEQYF. The CDR3 nucleotides are TGTGCCAGCAGCGGGGGACTAGTAATCTACGAGCAGTACTTC.

V gene TRBV28 combines with J gene TRBJ2-1, with D possibly matching TRBD2 (7 bases). The V end was cut by 3 bases, the J end by 9 bases, with 15 bases between. Germline CDR1 and CDR2: MDHEN and SYDVKM. The CDR3 loop spans 14 amino acids. Written as DNA, the CDR3 is TGTGCCAGCAGTTTTGGGGGGGGGCTTTTTGAGCAGTTCTTC. The encoded protein is CASSFGGGLFEQFF.

This clone was found a few times. The chain uses TRBV7-6 and TRBJ2-1; 8 nucleotides align to TRBD2. The germline V gene encodes CDR1 SGHVS and CDR2 FNYEAQ. The CDR3 has 18 amino acids. J was trimmed by 1 base and V by 3 bases; bases with no gene match: 11. CDR3 DNA: TGTGCCAGCAGCTTCGGGGGGGCATGGGGGAGGTCCTACAATGAGCAGTTCTTC. Translating it yields CASSFGGAWGRSYNEQFF.

The V gene is TRBV19, the J gene TRBJ1-1, with no clear D. Trimming stripped 4 bases from V and 1 base from J, with 7 bases between. Germline CDR1 is LNHDA and CDR2 is SQIVND (reference sequence). This CDR3 is 13 amino acids long. The CDR3 sequence is CASSTTANTEAFF. The CDR3 DNA reads TGTGCCAGTAGTACAACAGCGAACACTGAAGCTTTCTTT.

This clone was seen ten or more times. This sequence joins TRBV28 and TRBJ1-1; D uncertain. The CDR3 sequence is 12 residues long. The germline gives CDR1 MDHEN, CDR2 SYDVKM. V shed 7 bases and J shed 8 bases, with 14 bases lying between them. CDR3 sequence: CASTRRREEAFF. CDR3 DNA: TGTGCCAGCACTCGAAGGCGGGAGGAAGCTTTCTTT.

The V gene is TRBV24-1, the J gene TRBJ1-1; D gene ambiguous. V dropped 4 bases and J dropped 6 bases, with 11 bases sitting between them. CDR3 length equals 13 residues. Looked up from germline, CDR1 is KGHDR and CDR2 is SFDVKD. The CDR3 loop is CATSDSFWPEAFF. The CDR3 nucleotides are TGTGCCACCAGTGACTCTTTCTGGCCTGAAGCTTTCTTT.

J is TRBJ1-2 and V is TRBV6-5; 8 nucleotides line up with TRBD1. CDR1 and CDR2 (germline): MNHEY, SVGAGI. V lost 2 bases, J lost 8 bases, and 7 bases stayed unmatched. The CDR3 loop spans 14 amino acids. In DNA form, the CDR3 reads TGTGCCAGCAGTTACGGGGACAGGATTAAGGGCTACACCTTC. Its protein is CASSYGDRIKGYTF.

V and J are TRBV7-2 and TRBJ2-3; 14 nucleotides align to TRBD2. Germline CDR1 is SGHTA and CDR2 is FQGNSA. The CDR3 sequence is 16 residues long. V shed 4 bases, J shed 1 base, and the junction held 1 base outside the gene matches. The CDR3 loop is CASSSGLAGGTDTQYF. The CDR3 coding sequence is TGTGCCAGCAGCTCGGGACTAGCGGGGGGCACAGATACGCAGTATTTT.

The rearrangement joins TRBV2 to TRBJ1-2, with D maybe TRBD1 (5 bases). CDR3 length: 17 residues. From germline, CDR1 is SNHLY and CDR2 FYNNEI. The ends were cut back, 3 bases at V and 1 base at J, with 18 bases in the middle. The CDR3 loop reads CASSESAVQDFNYGYTF. CDR3 bases: TGTGCCAGCAGTGAGTCCGCTGTACAGGATTTTAACTATGGCTACACCTTC.

This clone was detected once. This chain uses TRBV28 with TRBJ1-4, with D perhaps TRBD1 (5 bases). Trimming stripped 10 bases from V and 4 bases from J, with 19 bases between. CDR3 length: 15 amino acids. Germline V gene data show CDR1 as MDHEN and CDR2 as SYDVKM. CDR3 in DNA: TGTGCCACCGTAAATGGGGGGTCCCTTAATGAAAAACTGTTTTTT. The encoded protein is CATVNGGSLNEKLFF.

This chain links TRBV14 with TRBJ1-5; D might be TRBD1 (5 bases). The V and J ends lost 1 base and 6 bases respectively, with 7 bases between them. Germline CDR1 SGHDN, CDR2 FVKESK. CDR3 length: 13 residues. CDR3 residues: CASSQGRVQPQHF. The CDR3 nucleotides read TGTGCCAGCAGCCAAGGCAGGGTTCAGCCCCAGCATTTT.